The T cell receptor (beta chain) described here comes from a study of shared clonotypes between healthy human individuals. Germline CDR1 and CDR2: SNHLY and FYNNEI. V dropped 6 bases and J dropped 5; count of bases not matched to a gene: 5. CDR3 length: 13 amino acids. About this clone itself: What it binds is unknown.

CD45RO-negative, CCR7-positively selected cells formed the naive CD8 fraction, excluding terminally differentiated effector memory CD45RA+ cells. Each of the donors was a healthy adult who was HIV-negative and had not had a recent acute infection or vaccination. Findings of the study overall: Compared with clonotypes that all four donors shared, non-shared clonotypes had lower generation probabilities.

The method was immunoSEQ multiplex PCR; TCRdb's version includes in-frame clones alone and lacks a portion of them. This sample has millions of clones, with 93% found just once. The TCR was taken from a man in his late teens or twenties in good health. Some clones in this sample may be carry-over from other donors' samples. The sequenced sample was naive CD8+ T cells from PBMCs. The gene calls are TRBV2 and TRBJ2-3; 7 bases map to TRBD2. In DNA form, the CDR3 reads TGTGCCAGCAGCGCGGGAGTTTTAGATACGCAGTATTTT. It codes for CASSAGVLDTQYF.